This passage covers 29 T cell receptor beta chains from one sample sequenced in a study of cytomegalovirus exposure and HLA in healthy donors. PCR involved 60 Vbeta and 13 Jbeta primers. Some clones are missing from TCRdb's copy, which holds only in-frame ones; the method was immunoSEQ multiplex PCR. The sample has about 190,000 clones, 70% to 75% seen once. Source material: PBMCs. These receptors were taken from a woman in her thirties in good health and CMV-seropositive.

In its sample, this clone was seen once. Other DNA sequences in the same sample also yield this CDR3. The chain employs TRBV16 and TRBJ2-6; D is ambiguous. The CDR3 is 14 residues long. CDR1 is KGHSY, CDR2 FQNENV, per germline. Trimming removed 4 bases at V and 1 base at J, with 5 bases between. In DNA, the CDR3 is TGTGCCAGCAGCCCTTTTTCTGGGGCCAACGTCCTGACTTTC. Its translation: CASSPFSGANVLTF.

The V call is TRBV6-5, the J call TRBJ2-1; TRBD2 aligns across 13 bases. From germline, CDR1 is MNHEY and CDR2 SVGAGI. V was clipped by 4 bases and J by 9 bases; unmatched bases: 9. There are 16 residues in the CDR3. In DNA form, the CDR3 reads TGTGCCAGCAGTTTCTTACTAGCGGGAGGGAGGGGTGAGCAGTTCTTC. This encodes CASSFLLAGGRGEQFF.

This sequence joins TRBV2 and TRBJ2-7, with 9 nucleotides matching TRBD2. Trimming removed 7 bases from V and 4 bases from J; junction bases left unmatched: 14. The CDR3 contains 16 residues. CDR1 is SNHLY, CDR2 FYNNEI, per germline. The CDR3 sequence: CASIWREGRSGYEQYF. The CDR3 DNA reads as TGTGCCAGCATTTGGCGGGAGGGCCGAAGTGGTTACGAGCAGTACTTC.

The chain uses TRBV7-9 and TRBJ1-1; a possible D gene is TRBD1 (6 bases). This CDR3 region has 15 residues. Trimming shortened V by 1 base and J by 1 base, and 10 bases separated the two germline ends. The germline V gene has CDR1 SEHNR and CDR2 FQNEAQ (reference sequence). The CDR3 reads CASSLGSRGNTEAFF. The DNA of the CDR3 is TGTGCCAGCAGCTTAGGTTCCAGGGGGAACACTGAAGCTTTCTTT.

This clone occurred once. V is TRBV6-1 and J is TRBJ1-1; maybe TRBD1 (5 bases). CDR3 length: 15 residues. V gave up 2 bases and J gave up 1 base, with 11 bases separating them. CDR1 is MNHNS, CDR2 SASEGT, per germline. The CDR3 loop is CASSERDWENTEAFF. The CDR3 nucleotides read TGTGCCAGCAGTGAAAGGGACTGGGAGAACACTGAAGCTTTCTTT.

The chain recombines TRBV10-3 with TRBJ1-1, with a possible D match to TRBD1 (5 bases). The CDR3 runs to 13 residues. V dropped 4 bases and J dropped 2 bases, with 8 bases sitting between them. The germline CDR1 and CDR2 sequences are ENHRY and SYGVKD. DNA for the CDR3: TGTGCCATCAGTGTGACAGACAACACTGAAGCTTTCTTT. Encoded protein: CAISVTDNTEAFF.

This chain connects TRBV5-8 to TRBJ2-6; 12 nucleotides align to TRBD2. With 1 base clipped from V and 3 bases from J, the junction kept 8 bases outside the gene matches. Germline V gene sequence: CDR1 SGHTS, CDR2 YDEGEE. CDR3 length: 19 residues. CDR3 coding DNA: TGTGCCAGCAGCTTGACGCAAACTAGCGGGAGGCGTGGGGCCAACGTCCTGACTTTC. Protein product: CASSLTQTSGRRGANVLTF.

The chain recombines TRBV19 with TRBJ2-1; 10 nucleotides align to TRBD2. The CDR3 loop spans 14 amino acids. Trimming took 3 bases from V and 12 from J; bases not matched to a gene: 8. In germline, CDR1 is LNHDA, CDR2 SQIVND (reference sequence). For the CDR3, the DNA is TGTGCCAGTAGTATCAGCGGGAGGGTCTATGGGCAGTTCTTC. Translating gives CASSISGRVYGQFF.

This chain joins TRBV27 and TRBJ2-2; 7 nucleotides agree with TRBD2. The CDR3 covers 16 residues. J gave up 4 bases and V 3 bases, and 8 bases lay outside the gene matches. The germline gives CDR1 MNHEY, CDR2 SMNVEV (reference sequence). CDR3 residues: CASSLLAGAPTGELFF. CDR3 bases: TGTGCCAGCAGTTTGTTGGCGGGAGCCCCCACCGGGGAGCTGTTTTTT.

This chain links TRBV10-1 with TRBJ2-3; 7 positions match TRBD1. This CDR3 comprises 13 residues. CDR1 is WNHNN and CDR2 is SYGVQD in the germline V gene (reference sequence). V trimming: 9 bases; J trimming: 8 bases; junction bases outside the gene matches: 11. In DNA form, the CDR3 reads TGCGCCAGTGGACAGGCCCTGAGGGGTACGCAGTATTTT. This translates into CASGQALRGTQYF.

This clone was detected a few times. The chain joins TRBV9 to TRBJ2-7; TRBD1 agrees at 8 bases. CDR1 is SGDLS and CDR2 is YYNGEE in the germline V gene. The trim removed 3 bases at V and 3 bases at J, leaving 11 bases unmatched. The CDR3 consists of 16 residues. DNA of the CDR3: TGTGCCAGCAGCGAGGCCTCCGGTACAGGGGGCTACGAGCAGTACTTC. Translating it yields CASSEASGTGGYEQYF.

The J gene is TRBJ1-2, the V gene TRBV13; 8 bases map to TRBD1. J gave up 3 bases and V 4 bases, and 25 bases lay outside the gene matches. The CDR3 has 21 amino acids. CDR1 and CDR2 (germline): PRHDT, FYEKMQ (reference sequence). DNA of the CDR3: TGTGCCAGCAGCTCCCCGGGTAGAGTAGTGGACAGGGATATGAAAGACTATGGCTACACCTTC. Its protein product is CASSSPGRVVDRDMKDYGYTF.

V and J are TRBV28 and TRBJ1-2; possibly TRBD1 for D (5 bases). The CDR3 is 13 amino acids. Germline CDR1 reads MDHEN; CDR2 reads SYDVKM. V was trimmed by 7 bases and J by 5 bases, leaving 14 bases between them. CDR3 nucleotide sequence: TGTGCCAGCACCACGGACAACCAGTATGGCTACACCTTC. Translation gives CASTTDNQYGYTF.

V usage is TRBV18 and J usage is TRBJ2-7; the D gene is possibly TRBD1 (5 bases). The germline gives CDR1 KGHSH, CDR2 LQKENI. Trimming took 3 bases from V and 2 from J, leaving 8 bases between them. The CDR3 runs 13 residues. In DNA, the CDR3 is TGTGCCAGCTCACCGAGACAGACCTACGAGCAGTACTTC. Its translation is CASSPRQTYEQYF.

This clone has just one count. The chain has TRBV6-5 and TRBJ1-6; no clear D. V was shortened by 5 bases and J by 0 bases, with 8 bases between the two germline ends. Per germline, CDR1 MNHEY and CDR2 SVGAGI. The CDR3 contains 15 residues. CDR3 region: CASSRGSSYNSPLHF. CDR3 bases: TGTGCCAGCAGTCGGGGTAGCTCCTATAATTCACCCCTCCACTTT.

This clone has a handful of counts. The CDR3: CASSLSRGPEGYEQYF. The DNA of the CDR3 is TGTGCCAGCAGTCTCAGCAGGGGGCCCGAGGGCTACGAGCAGTACTTC. V gene TRBV27 combines with J gene TRBJ2-7, with 8 positions matching TRBD1. The V gene end was trimmed by 5 bases and the J gene end by 3 bases; junction bases not matched to a gene: 12. In germline, CDR1 is MNHEY, CDR2 SMNVEV (reference sequence). The CDR3 covers 16 residues.

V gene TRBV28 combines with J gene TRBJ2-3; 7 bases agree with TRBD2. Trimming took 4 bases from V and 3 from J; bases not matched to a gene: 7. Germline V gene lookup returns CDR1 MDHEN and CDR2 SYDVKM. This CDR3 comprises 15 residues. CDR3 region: CASSSGGSKTDTQYF. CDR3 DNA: TGTGCCAGCAGTTCGGGCGGGAGTAAGACAGATACGCAGTATTTT. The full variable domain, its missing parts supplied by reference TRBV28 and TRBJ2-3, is DVKVTQSSRYLVKRTGEKVFLECVQDMDHENMFWYRQDPGLGLRLIYFSYDVKMKEKGDIPEGYSVSREKKERFSLILESASTNQTSMYLCASSSGGSKTDTQYFGPGTRLTVL.

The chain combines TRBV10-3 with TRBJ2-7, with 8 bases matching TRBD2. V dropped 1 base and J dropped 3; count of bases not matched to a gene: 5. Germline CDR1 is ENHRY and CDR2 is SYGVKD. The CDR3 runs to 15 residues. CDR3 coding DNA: TGTGCCATCAGTGAGTTAGCGGGGATGGTCTACGAGCAGTACTTC. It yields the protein CAISELAGMVYEQYF.

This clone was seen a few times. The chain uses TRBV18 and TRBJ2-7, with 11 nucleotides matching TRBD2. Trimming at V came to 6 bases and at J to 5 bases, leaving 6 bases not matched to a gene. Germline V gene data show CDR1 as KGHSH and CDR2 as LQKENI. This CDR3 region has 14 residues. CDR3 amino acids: CASSPGLAGHEQYF. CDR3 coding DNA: TGTGCCAGCTCTCCAGGACTAGCGGGCCACGAGCAGTACTTC.

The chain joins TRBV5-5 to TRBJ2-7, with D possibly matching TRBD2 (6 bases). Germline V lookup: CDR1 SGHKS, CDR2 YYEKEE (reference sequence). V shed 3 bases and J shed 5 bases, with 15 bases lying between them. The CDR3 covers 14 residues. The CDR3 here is CASSSPAGRNEQYF. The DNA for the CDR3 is TGTGCCAGCAGCTCCCCGGCGGGGAGAAACGAGCAGTACTTC. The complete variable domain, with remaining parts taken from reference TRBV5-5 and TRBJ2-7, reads DAGVTQSPTHLIKTRGQQVTLRCSPISGHKSVSWYQQVLGQGPQFIFQYYEKEERGRGNFPDRFSARQFPNYSSELNVNALLLGDSALYLCASSSPAGRNEQYFGPGTRLTVT.

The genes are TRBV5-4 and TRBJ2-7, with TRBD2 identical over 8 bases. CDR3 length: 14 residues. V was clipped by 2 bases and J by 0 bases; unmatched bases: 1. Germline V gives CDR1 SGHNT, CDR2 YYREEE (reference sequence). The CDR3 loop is CASSFGTSSYEQYF. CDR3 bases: TGTGCCAGCAGCTTCGGGACTAGCTCCTACGAGCAGTACTTC.

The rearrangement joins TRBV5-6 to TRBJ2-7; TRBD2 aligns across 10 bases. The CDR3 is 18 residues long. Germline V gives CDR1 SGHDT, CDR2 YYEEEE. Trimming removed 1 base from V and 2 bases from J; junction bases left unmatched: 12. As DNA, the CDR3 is TGTGCCAGCAGCTTGTCCGGAAGCGGGAGGGCTGATCCCTACGAGCAGTACTTC. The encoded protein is CASSLSGSGRADPYEQYF.

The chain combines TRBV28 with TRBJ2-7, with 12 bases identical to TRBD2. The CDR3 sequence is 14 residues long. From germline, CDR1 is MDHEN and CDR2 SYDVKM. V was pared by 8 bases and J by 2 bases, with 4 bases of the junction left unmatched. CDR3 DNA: TGTGCCAGCTATGGACTAGCGGGAACCTACGAGCAGTACTTC. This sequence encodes CASYGLAGTYEQYF.

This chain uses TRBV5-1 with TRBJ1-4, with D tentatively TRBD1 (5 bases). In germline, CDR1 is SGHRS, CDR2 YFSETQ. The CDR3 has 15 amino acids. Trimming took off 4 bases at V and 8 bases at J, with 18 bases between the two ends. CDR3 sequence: CASSTGAGSGEKLFF. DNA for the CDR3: TGCGCCAGCAGCACTGGGGCCGGTAGTGGGGAAAAACTGTTTTTT.

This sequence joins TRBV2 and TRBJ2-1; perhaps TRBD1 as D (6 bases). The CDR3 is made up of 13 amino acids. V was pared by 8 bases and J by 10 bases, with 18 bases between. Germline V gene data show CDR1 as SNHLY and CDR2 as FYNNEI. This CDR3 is CASSAYRVNEQFF. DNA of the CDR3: TGTGCCAGCTCAGCTTACAGGGTTAACGAGCAGTTCTTC. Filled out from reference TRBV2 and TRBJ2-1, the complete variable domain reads EPEVTQTPSHQVTQMGQEVILRCVPISNHLYFYWYRQILGQKVEFLVSFYNNEISEKSEIFDDQFSVERPDGSNFTLKIRSTKLEDSAMYFCASSAYRVNEQFFGPGTRLTVL.

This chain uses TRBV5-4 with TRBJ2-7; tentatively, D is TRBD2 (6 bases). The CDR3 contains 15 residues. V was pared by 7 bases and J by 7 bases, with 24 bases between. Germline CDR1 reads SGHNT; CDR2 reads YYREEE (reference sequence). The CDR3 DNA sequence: TGTGCCAGCGGTCCTAGGAGGGGAGAGGCGGGTGAGCAGTACTTC. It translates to CASGPRRGEAGEQYF.

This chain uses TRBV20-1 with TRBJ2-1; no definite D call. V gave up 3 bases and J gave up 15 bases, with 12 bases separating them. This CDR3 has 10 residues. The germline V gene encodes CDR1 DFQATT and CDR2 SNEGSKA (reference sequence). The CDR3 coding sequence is TGCAGTGCTAGTCGAGGAAAGCGGTTCTTC. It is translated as CSASRGKRFF.

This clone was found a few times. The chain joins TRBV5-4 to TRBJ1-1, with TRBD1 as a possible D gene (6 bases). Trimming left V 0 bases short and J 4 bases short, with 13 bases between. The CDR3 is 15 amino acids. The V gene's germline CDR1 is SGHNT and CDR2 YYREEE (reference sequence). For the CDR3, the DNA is TGTGCCAGCAGCTTGGCCGCGAGGGGGAGCACTGAAGCTTTCTTT. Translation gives CASSLAARGSTEAFF.

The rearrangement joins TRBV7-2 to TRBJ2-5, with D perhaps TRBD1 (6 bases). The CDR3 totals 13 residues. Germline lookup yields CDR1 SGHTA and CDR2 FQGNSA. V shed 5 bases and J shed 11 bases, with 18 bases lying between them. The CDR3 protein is CASSPDRWREQYF. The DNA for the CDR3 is TGTGCCAGCAGCCCCGACAGGTGGAGAGAGCAGTACTTC.